This TCR beta chain came from a study of T-cell reconstitution after alpha-beta-depleted transplantation in children. For TCRbeta, the library was prepared with unique molecular identifiers. MiXCR, applied by TCRdb to the PCR reads, yields one record per CDR3 protein. Of fewer than 550,000 distinct CDR3 sequences listed, over 9.5% are singletons. Broader study findings: Some patients' high day-60 TCRbeta diversity was attributed to recipient cells surviving conditioning.

Germline V CDR1 and CDR2: SQVTM, ANQGSEA. CDR3 length: 11 residues. Worth noting for this clonotype: Antigen: not known. This may be a read error: a much more frequent sequence differs by one nucleotide.

The source material was PBMCs, mostly from graft donor cells, sampled 180 days after TCRalphabeta/CD19-depleted stem cell transplant. This rearrangement joins TRBV29-1 to TRBJ1-1, with D tentatively TRBD1 (6 bases). This sequence originates from a female patient aged 2-9 years who had a stem cell transplant for aplastic anemia, so the T cells may come from the graft donor. CDR3 residues: CSVGDRTESFF. CDR3 DNA: TGCAGCGTTGGCGACAGGACTGAATCTTTCTTT.